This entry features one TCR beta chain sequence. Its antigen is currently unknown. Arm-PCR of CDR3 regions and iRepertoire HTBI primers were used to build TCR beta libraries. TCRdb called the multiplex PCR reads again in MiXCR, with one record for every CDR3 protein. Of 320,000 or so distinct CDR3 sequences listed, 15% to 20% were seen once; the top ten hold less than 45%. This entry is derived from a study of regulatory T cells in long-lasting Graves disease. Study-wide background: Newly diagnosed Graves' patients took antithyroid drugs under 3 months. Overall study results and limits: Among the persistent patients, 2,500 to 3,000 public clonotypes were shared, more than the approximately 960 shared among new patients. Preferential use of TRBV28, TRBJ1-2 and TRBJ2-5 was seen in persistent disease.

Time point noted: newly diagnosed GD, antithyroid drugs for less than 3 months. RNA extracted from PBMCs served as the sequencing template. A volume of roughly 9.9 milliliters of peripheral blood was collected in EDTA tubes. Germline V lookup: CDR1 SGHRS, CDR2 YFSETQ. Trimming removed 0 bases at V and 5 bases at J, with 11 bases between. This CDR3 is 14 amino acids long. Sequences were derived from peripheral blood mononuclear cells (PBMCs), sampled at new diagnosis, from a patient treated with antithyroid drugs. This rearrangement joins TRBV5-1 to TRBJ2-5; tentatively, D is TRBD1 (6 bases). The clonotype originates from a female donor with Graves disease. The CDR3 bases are TGCGCCAGCAGCTTGGCTGTACAGGGCGAGACCCAGTACTTC. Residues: CASSLAVQGETQYF.